The T cell receptor (beta chain) described here comes from a study of CD8 T cells in Susac syndrome. Whole-study results and caveats: As the study acknowledged, the number of individuals in its TCR sequencing and HLA analysis was relatively small.

Notes on this clonotype: What it binds is unknown.

With random hexamers, reverse transcription was performed on roughly 0.45 to 1 ug of RNA. The CDR3 of TCR beta was amplified by immunoSEQ multiplex PCR across 54 Vbeta and 13 Jbeta. TCRdb ran MiXCR on the immunoSEQ multiplex PCR reads and lists one entry per CDR3 protein. The sample lists 150,000 to 200,000 distinct CDR3 sequences, 90% to 95% occurring once. The junction had 5 bases not matched to a gene; V was cut back by 6 bases and J by 5 bases. The germline V gene encodes CDR1 MDHEN and CDR2 SYDVKM. This CDR3 is 15 amino acids long. TCR beta sequencing was performed on blood CD8+ and CD4+ T cells. Negative isolation yielded the CD8+ and CD4+ T cells, while FACS enriched the TEMRA cells.

The TCR was taken from a human donor in good health. Specimen: CD4+ T cells from PBMCs. The chain carries TRBV28 and TRBJ1-6; 9 bases map to TRBD1. The CDR3 DNA sequence: TGTGCCAGCAGGGACAGGGGTGGAAATAATTCACCCCTCCACTTT. Its translation: CASRDRGGNNSPLHF.